This TCR beta chain stems from a study of cytomegalovirus exposure and HLA in healthy donors. Broader study findings: The study found most TCR sequences rare, yet found some public TCRs in many donors. The study labeled approximately 150 TCR beta chains cytomegalovirus-associated.

CDR3 length: 14 residues. V shed 6 bases and J 5 bases; nucleotides not matched to a gene: 11. CDR1 and CDR2 (germline): SQVTM, ANQGSEA. The protocol was immunoSEQ multiplex PCR, while the TCRdb copy is restricted to in-frame clones and leaves out a portion. The repertoire includes around 130,000 clones, roughly 90% of them detected once, and approximately 3.3% sits in the top ten. The validation cohort, a group of more than 95 subjects, included the donors and was separate from the roughly 620-subject first cohort. Turning to this clone: Its antigen is currently unknown.

Sequencing was carried out using PBMCs. The chain couples TRBV29-1 to TRBJ1-2; 8 nucleotides match TRBD1. The receptor was isolated from a man younger than 45 in good health and CMV-seronegative. The CDR3 here is CSVRGTGPLYGYTF. CDR3 coding DNA: TGCAGCGTCCGCGGGACAGGACCTTTGTATGGCTACACCTTC.